This T cell receptor beta chain stems from a study of T-cell memory formation after mild COVID-19. Study in general: Largely donor-specific TCR clusters were found.

With constant-segment primers, 5'RACE yielded cDNA libraries of TCR alpha and TCR beta that carried sample barcodes and UMIs. From the 5' RACE reads, TCRdb called clonotypes with MiXCR, one entry per CDR3 protein. This sample has about 110,000 distinct CDR3 sequences, with approximately 15% found just once. In germline, CDR1 is LGHNA, CDR2 YSLEER. The CDR3 loop spans 13 amino acids. With 1 base removed from V and 6 bases from J, the gap between germline ends came to 7 bases. Details on this clonotype: Its antigen is not known.

Broader study findings: Mainly CM and EM harbored the contracting CD4+ clones; mainly EMRA harbored the CD8+ ones.

The sample was PBMCs or a T cell subset sorted from them (not recorded which). The source of this sequence is a man aged 18 to 29 who had mild COVID-19 (a few samples of this study predate the infection). Cell type and time point are not known. The rearrangement joins TRBV4-3 to TRBJ1-5, with D unresolved. CDR3 nucleotide sequence: TGCGCCAGCAGCCAAGTCTTGGGTCAGCCCCAGCATTTT. It is translated as CASSQVLGQPQHF.